This paragraph covers one T cell receptor (beta chain) sequence. The V end was cut by 11 bases, the J end by 0 bases, with 11 bases between. The CDR3 loop spans 13 amino acids. The germline V gene encodes CDR1 MNHEY and CDR2 SVGAGI. These data are taken from a study of blood T cell repertoires in COVID-19. Across the whole study: COVID-19 samples collected from the United States, Italy and Spain covered acute and convalescent phases. The analysed material was cDNA or gDNA that came from T cells, B-cell-depleted T cells, or PBMCs.

Those enrolled in Seattle joined during active infection and were followed longitudinally afterward. The authors' processing: How many nucleated cells were present was estimated from reference gene primer amplification. Repertoires were generated with immunoSEQ multiplex PCR, while TCRdb's copy carries only in-frame clones and drops some. For V, J and clone size, that table is used; D and trimming come from the DNA. The sample shows 300,000 to 400,000 clones, about nine tenths of them seen only once. The chain couples TRBV6-5 to TRBJ1-5; unclear D gene. The sequenced material came from peripheral blood. The TCR sequence derives from a woman aged 70 to 79 with COVID-19, enrolled during active disease. This CDR3 reads CAGRLGSNQPQHF. The DNA of the CDR3 is TGTGCCGGGAGGCTTGGTAGCAATCAGCCCCAGCATTTT.